These 27 T cell receptor beta chains were all obtained from the same sample, sequenced in a study of T cell responses to AZD1222 COVID-19 vaccine. Profiling relied on immunoSEQ multiplex PCR, and the TCRdb table lists in-frame clones only, not all of them. The table shows roughly 190,000 clones, with 91% occurring only once. The input for sequencing was peripheral blood, taken 28 days after the second AZD1222 dose. The receptors derive from an adult who received the AZD1222 COVID-19 vaccine.

The V and J genes are TRBV5-6 and TRBJ2-5, with TRBD1 identical over 10 bases. The CDR3 loop spans 17 amino acids. Germline V gene sequence: CDR1 SGHDT, CDR2 YYEEEE. Trimming cost V 4 bases and J 4 bases; bases outside gene matches: 13. CDR3 nucleotide sequence: TGTGCCAGCAGCCGATATGGACAGGGGGAAGGGTTAGAGACCCAGTACTTC. This sequence encodes CASSRYGQGEGLETQYF.

V and J are TRBV9 and TRBJ2-3; 9 bases align to TRBD2. Germline V gene lookup returns CDR1 SGDLS and CDR2 YYNGEE. V dropped 1 base and J dropped 3; count of bases not matched to a gene: 6. This CDR3 comprises 16 residues. This chain's CDR3 is CASSVTASGITDTQYF. CDR3 bases: TGTGCCAGCAGCGTAACGGCTAGCGGGATTACAGATACGCAGTATTTT.

This clone has just a few counts. This chain connects TRBV13 to TRBJ2-3, with 7 positions matching TRBD1. Germline V CDR1 and CDR2: PRHDT, FYEKMQ (reference sequence). The CDR3 spans 15 residues. V lost 4 bases and J lost 0; bases outside the gene matches: 4. The CDR3 bases are TGTGCCAGCAGCTCGACAGGGTCTAGCACAGATACGCAGTATTTT. Encoded protein: CASSSTGSSTDTQYF.

The chain combines TRBV10-1 with TRBJ2-2, with 8 nucleotides matching TRBD2. This CDR3 is built from 14 residues. V shed 8 bases and J 6 bases; nucleotides not matched to a gene: 8. Germline values: CDR1 WNHNN, CDR2 SYGVQD (reference sequence). DNA of the CDR3: TGCGCCAGCCGGGGGGAAGCGGGAGCCGGGGAGCTGTTTTTT. Protein product: CASRGEAGAGELFF.

The gene calls are TRBV28 and TRBJ1-2, with TRBD1 as a possible D gene (5 bases). The length of the CDR3 is 14 residues. CDR1 is MDHEN, CDR2 SYDVKM, per germline. Trimming shortened V by 6 bases and J by 5 bases, and 16 bases separated the two germline ends. DNA for the CDR3: TGTGCCAGCAGCGGTAGGGGATCGGGTTATGGCTACACCTTC. Translating gives CASSGRGSGYGYTF.

The V call is TRBV7-9, the J call TRBJ2-7, with 8 bases fitting TRBD2. Germline V gives CDR1 SEHNR, CDR2 FQNEAQ (reference sequence). Trimming removed 7 bases from V and 3 bases from J; junction bases left unmatched: 8. This CDR3 is built from 14 residues. The DNA of the CDR3 is TGTGCCAGCACCCCGGGACTAGGACGCTACGAGCAGTACTTC. Its protein product is CASTPGLGRYEQYF. Looking up the rest from reference TRBV7-9 and TRBJ2-7 gives the full variable domain: DTGVSQNPRHKITKRGQNVTFRCDPISEHNRLYWYRQTLGQGPEFLTYFQNEAQLEKSRLLSDRFSAERPKGSFSTLEIQRTEQGDSAMYLCASTPGLGRYEQYFGPGTRLTVT.

This rearrangement joins TRBV7-9 to TRBJ2-5; 8 bases map to TRBD1. The CDR3 runs to 14 residues. V shed 5 bases, J shed 5 bases, and the junction held 7 bases outside the gene matches. Germline V CDR1 and CDR2: SEHNR, FQNEAQ (reference sequence). In DNA, the CDR3 is TGTGCCAGCAGCGGGATCAGGGGGCGGGAGACCCAGTACTTC. Amino acids: CASSGIRGRETQYF.

The V gene is TRBV15, the J gene TRBJ2-7; tentatively, D is TRBD1 (7 bases). The CDR3 has 18 residues. The ends were cut back, 1 base at V and 4 bases at J, with 23 bases in the middle. The germline V gene has CDR1 LNHNV and CDR2 YYDKDF (reference sequence). Here the CDR3 reads CATSRVEGGRGFAYEQYF. CDR3 sequence (DNA): TGTGCCACCAGCAGAGTGGAGGGGGGCAGGGGGTTCGCTTACGAGCAGTACTTC.

The chain uses TRBV6-4 and TRBJ2-1, with 14 bases identical to TRBD2. V dropped 4 bases and J dropped 9; count of bases not matched to a gene: 5. The length of the CDR3 is 15 residues. CDR1 and CDR2 from the germline V gene are MRHNA and SNTAGT. This chain's CDR3 is CASSAGTSGSIEQFF. The CDR3 nucleotides read TGTGCCAGCAGTGCCGGGACTAGCGGGAGTATTGAGCAGTTCTTC.

The J gene is TRBJ2-2, the V gene TRBV6-5; unclear D gene. CDR3 length: 14 amino acids. Per germline, CDR1 MNHEY and CDR2 SVGAGI. V was cut by 0 bases and J by 5 bases, with 7 bases left in between. The CDR3 sequence: CASSYSRLTGELFF. CDR3 coding DNA: TGTGCCAGCAGTTACTCTCGGCTTACCGGGGAGCTGTTTTTT.

DNA for the CDR3: TGCAGCGCCCTACAGGGGGGAGAGACCCAGTACTTC. Protein product: CSALQGGETQYF. The chain joins TRBV29-1 to TRBJ2-5; 8 bases match TRBD1. V shed 7 bases and J 4 bases; nucleotides not matched to a gene: 5. This CDR3 comprises 12 residues. In germline, CDR1 is SQVTM, CDR2 ANQGSEA.

The chain combines TRBV5-5 with TRBJ1-4; a weak D match, TRBD1 (5 bases). Germline-derived CDR1 and CDR2 are SGHKS and YYEKEE (reference sequence). V was pared by 5 bases and J by 0 bases, with 14 bases between. The CDR3 runs 16 residues. For the CDR3, the DNA is TGTGCCAGCAGTAATCCGGGACGGCCAACTAATGAAAAACTGTTTTTT. Amino acids: CASSNPGRPTNEKLFF.

The CDR3 bases are TGTGCCAGCAGTTACTCGACGGAGGGGCCCCAGCATTTT. This translates into CASSYSTEGPQHF. The V call is TRBV6-5, the J call TRBJ1-5, with no clear D. Between the trimmed V and J ends, which lost 0 bases and 9 bases, there was a span of 9 bases. CDR1 is MNHEY and CDR2 is SVGAGI in the germline V gene. This CDR3 region has 13 residues.

The V and J genes are TRBV11-2 and TRBJ1-1; 10 positions match TRBD1. The germline gives CDR1 SGHAT, CDR2 FQNNGV. This CDR3 comprises 15 residues. The trim removed 5 bases at V and 5 bases at J, leaving 8 bases unmatched. CDR3 region: CASSRSRDRGTEAFF. The CDR3 DNA follows: TGTGCCAGCAGCCGCTCCAGGGACAGGGGTACTGAAGCTTTCTTT.

The CDR3 nucleotides read TGTGCCAGCAGCCCAGGGGAGGACAGGGGGATTTACGAGCAGTACTTC. This gives the protein CASSPGEDRGIYEQYF. The chain links TRBV11-1 to TRBJ2-7; 10 bases line up with TRBD1. Germline CDR1 reads SGHAT; CDR2 reads FQDESV (reference sequence). This CDR3 has 16 amino acids. J was trimmed by 4 bases and V by 5 bases; bases with no gene match: 11.

The chain couples TRBV5-1 to TRBJ2-3; TRBD2 matches at 7 bases. Per germline, CDR1 SGHRS and CDR2 YFSETQ. V lost 4 bases, J lost 9 bases, and 8 bases stayed unmatched. The CDR3 sequence is 13 residues long. This chain's CDR3 is CASSPGGGGTQYF. The CDR3 bases are TGCGCCAGCAGCCCGGGGGGTGGTGGCACGCAGTATTTT.

The chain has TRBV7-2 and TRBJ2-7; D unresolved. Germline-derived CDR1 and CDR2 are SGHTA and FQGNSA. V was pared by 4 bases and J by 0 bases, with 13 bases between. The CDR3 contains 15 residues. CDR3 in amino acids: CASSSQAGASYEQYF. The CDR3 region has the DNA TGTGCCAGCAGCTCCCAAGCAGGAGCCTCCTACGAGCAGTACTTC.

The genes are TRBV4-1 and TRBJ2-1, with 9 bases identical to TRBD2. CDR3 length equals 15 residues. CDR1 is MGHRA, CDR2 YSYEKL, per germline. J was trimmed by 7 bases and V by 2 bases; bases with no gene match: 6. The CDR3: CASSQLAGVANEQFF. Here the CDR3 DNA reads TGCGCCAGCAGCCAATTAGCGGGAGTAGCAAATGAGCAGTTCTTC.

This chain uses TRBV20-1 with TRBJ2-5; D uncertain. From germline, CDR1 is DFQATT and CDR2 SNEGSKA (reference sequence). Trimming took off 6 bases at V and 4 bases at J, with 6 bases between the two ends. The CDR3 is made up of 10 amino acids. The CDR3: CSAIGETQYF. The CDR3 nucleotides are TGCAGTGCCATAGGAGAGACCCAGTACTTC.

The chain uses TRBV4-2 and TRBJ1-3; 8 positions match TRBD1. CDR3 size: 16 residues. Germline CDR1 is LGHNA and CDR2 is YNFKEQ. V was clipped by 4 bases and J by 2 bases; unmatched bases: 7. The CDR3 region is CASSPRDRGPGNTIYF. The CDR3 DNA is TGTGCCAGCAGCCCCCGCGACAGGGGACCTGGAAACACCATATATTTT.

The J gene is TRBJ1-4, the V gene TRBV28, with D possibly matching TRBD1 (5 bases). CDR3 length equals 13 residues. CDR1 is MDHEN and CDR2 is SYDVKM in the germline V gene. V was pared by 6 bases and J by 2 bases, with 7 bases between. The CDR3 nucleotides are TGTGCCAGCAGGAGGGGTACTAATGAAAAACTGTTTTTT. This encodes CASRRGTNEKLFF.

The rearrangement links TRBV4-3 to TRBJ2-1; 9 positions match TRBD2. Trimming cost V 3 bases and J 13 bases; bases outside gene matches: 13. Germline lookup yields CDR1 LGHNA and CDR2 YSLEER. The CDR3 loop spans 15 amino acids. In DNA form, the CDR3 reads TGCGCCAGCAGCCATTTAGGCGGGAGGGCCCTAGAACAGTTCTTC. Translated: CASSHLGGRALEQFF.

This clone was seen a single time. The J gene is TRBJ2-5, the V gene TRBV29-1; D remains ambiguous. This CDR3 contains 11 residues. CDR1 and CDR2 (germline): SQVTM, ANQGSEA. V was pared by 2 bases and J by 4 bases, with 5 bases between. CDR3 amino acids: CSVEFGETQYF. The CDR3 coding sequence is TGCAGCGTTGAATTTGGAGAGACCCAGTACTTC.

This chain links TRBV4-3 with TRBJ2-5, with 7 positions matching TRBD1. Trimming cost V 5 bases and J 1 base; bases outside gene matches: 7. From germline, CDR1 is LGHNA and CDR2 YSLEER. This CDR3 has 15 amino acids. This CDR3 is CASSAQTGPQETQYF. As DNA, the CDR3 is TGCGCCAGCAGCGCCCAGACAGGGCCCCAAGAGACCCAGTACTTC.

V is TRBV6-5 and J is TRBJ1-4; D uncertain. The germline gives CDR1 MNHEY, CDR2 SVGAGI. With 10 bases removed from V and 8 bases from J, the gap between germline ends came to 17 bases. The length of the CDR3 is 13 residues. CDR3 amino acids: CANRSPIGEKLFF. DNA for the CDR3: TGTGCCAACCGGTCCCCCATCGGAGAAAAACTGTTTTTT.

The chain uses TRBV6-1 and TRBJ2-3; 8 bases are a match to TRBD1. Germline V gene data show CDR1 as MNHNS and CDR2 as SASEGT. CDR3 length: 16 residues. V dropped 1 base and J dropped 2; count of bases not matched to a gene: 5. CDR3 nucleotide sequence: TGTGCCAGCAGTGAAGGGACAGGGTGGTACACAGATACGCAGTATTTT. This codes for CASSEGTGWYTDTQYF.

The J gene is TRBJ2-7, the V gene TRBV4-1; no reliable D call. Germline CDR1 MGHRA, CDR2 YSYEKL. The germline V and J ends were trimmed by 1 base and 2 bases, with 12 bases remaining between them. This CDR3 has 15 amino acids. The CDR3 here is CASSQGGSGAYEQYF. CDR3 bases: TGCGCCAGCAGCCAAGGCGGTAGTGGGGCCTACGAGCAGTACTTC.